The rows below give T cell receptor beta chains drawn from one sample of a study of blood T cell repertoires in COVID-19. Clones were sequenced by immunoSEQ multiplex PCR, and TCRdb holds only the in-frame ones, with some missing. Here the sample spans 310,000 or so clones, roughly 82% being singletons. Sequences were obtained from peripheral blood. These receptors came from a woman in her fifties or sixties with acute or convalescent COVID-19. CDR3s include the opening cysteine and the closing phenylalanine or tryptophan. Each record gives: clone size, J gene, CDR3 length, D gene, V gene, CDR3 DNA, CDR3 protein. D genes are given only for firm matches. Expanded clones get a size class; other rows say once, few or many, or leave the size out.

abundance: -
j_gene: TRBJ1-4
len: 19
d_gene: TRBD1
v_gene: TRBV9
CDR3nt: TGTGCCAGCAGCCCCTGGGGGACAGGGGGCGCTTCTGCTAATGAAAAACTGTTTTTT
CDR3aa: CASSPWGTGGASANEKLFF

abundance: few
j_gene: TRBJ2-7
len: 15
d_gene: -
v_gene: TRBV2
CDR3nt: TGTGCCAGCAGTAAGGAGGCGGGCCCCTCCTACGAGCAGTACTTC
CDR3aa: CASSKEAGPSYEQYF

abundance: -
j_gene: TRBJ1-2
len: 12
d_gene: -
v_gene: TRBV7-9
CDR3nt: TGTGCCAGCAGCCTAGACCTTGGCGGCTACACCTTC
CDR3aa: CASSLDLGGYTF

abundance: -
j_gene: TRBJ2-1
len: 17
d_gene: TRBD2
v_gene: TRBV11-2
CDR3nt: TGTGCCAGCAGCTTAGGCGGGAGGCTTGTCTCCTACAATGAGCAGTTCTTC
CDR3aa: CASSLGGRLVSYNEQFF

abundance: -
j_gene: TRBJ2-3
len: 14
d_gene: -
v_gene: TRBV3-1/TRBV3-2
CDR3nt: TGTGCCAGCAGCTCCCCTCGGGGAGAGGCTACGCAGTATTTT
CDR3aa: CASSSPRGEATQYF

abundance: -
j_gene: TRBJ2-3
len: 16
d_gene: TRBD2
v_gene: TRBV4-2
CDR3nt: TGTGCCAGCAGCCAAGTTGGGGCCGCGGGAGAAGATACGCAGTATTTT
CDR3aa: CASSQVGAAGEDTQYF

abundance: -
j_gene: TRBJ2-7
len: 14
d_gene: TRBD1
v_gene: TRBV6-2/TRBV6-3
CDR3nt: TGTGCCAGCAGTTCTCCGGGACAGAAATACGAGCAGTACTTC
CDR3aa: CASSSPGQKYEQYF

abundance: -
j_gene: TRBJ2-2
len: 16
d_gene: TRBD1
v_gene: TRBV5-6
CDR3nt: TGTGCCAGCAGCTCACCGGGACAGGGATCGGCCGGGGAGCTGTTTTTT
CDR3aa: CASSSPGQGSAGELFF

abundance: -
j_gene: TRBJ2-7
len: 14
d_gene: TRBD2
v_gene: TRBV6-2/TRBV6-3
CDR3nt: TGTGCCAGCAGTCGGGCGGGGGGCTCCTACGAGCAGTACTTC
CDR3aa: CASSRAGGSYEQYF

abundance: -
j_gene: TRBJ2-7
len: 15
d_gene: -
v_gene: TRBV7-2
CDR3nt: TGTGCCAGCAGCTTAGCTGTCGGGGGATCCTACGAGCAGTACTTC
CDR3aa: CASSLAVGGSYEQYF

abundance: -
j_gene: TRBJ1-4
len: 15
d_gene: -
v_gene: TRBV21-1
CDR3nt: TGTGCCAGCACTACCAGACAGGGTAAACTTGAAAAACTGTTTTTT
CDR3aa: CASTTRQGKLEKLFF

abundance: -
j_gene: TRBJ1-1
len: 14
d_gene: TRBD1
v_gene: TRBV19
CDR3nt: TGTGCCAGTAGTACTCGGACAGGGAGTACTGAAGCTTTCTTT
CDR3aa: CASSTRTGSTEAFF

abundance: -
j_gene: TRBJ1-3
len: 15
d_gene: TRBD1
v_gene: TRBV4-3
CDR3nt: TGCGCCAGCAGCCAAGTAGGGACAGCCGGAAACACCATATATTTT
CDR3aa: CASSQVGTAGNTIYF

abundance: -
j_gene: TRBJ1-4
len: 15
d_gene: -
v_gene: TRBV5-1
CDR3nt: TGCGCCAGCAGCTTACCGGGAGCACATAATGAAAAACTGTTTTTT
CDR3aa: CASSLPGAHNEKLFF

abundance: -
j_gene: TRBJ1-6
len: 12
d_gene: TRBD1
v_gene: TRBV29-1
CDR3nt: TGCAGCGTGGGGGACAGGGACTCACCCCTCCACTTT
CDR3aa: CSVGDRDSPLHF

abundance: -
j_gene: TRBJ2-3
len: 16
d_gene: TRBD2
v_gene: TRBV4-1
CDR3nt: TGCGCCAGCAGCCAAGAGTCCAGCGGGACCACAGATACGCAGTATTTT
CDR3aa: CASSQESSGTTDTQYF

abundance: -
j_gene: TRBJ2-7
len: 13
d_gene: TRBD1
v_gene: TRBV4-2
CDR3nt: TGTGCCAGCAGCCTCAGGGGGACCGACGAGCAGTACTTC
CDR3aa: CASSLRGTDEQYF

abundance: -
j_gene: TRBJ1-2
len: 16
d_gene: TRBD1
v_gene: TRBV7-3
CDR3nt: TGTGCCAGCAGCTCGCGTTTGACCAGGGGGAGGAACGGCTACACCTTC
CDR3aa: CASSSRLTRGRNGYTF

abundance: -
j_gene: TRBJ2-5
len: 14
d_gene: TRBD2
v_gene: TRBV5-4
CDR3nt: TGTGCCAGCAGGATAGGGGCGACTAGCGAGACCCAGTACTTC
CDR3aa: CASRIGATSETQYF

abundance: many
j_gene: TRBJ2-7
len: 13
d_gene: -
v_gene: TRBV28
CDR3nt: TGTGCCAGCAGTTTCGGTCCCTCGTACGAGCAGTACTTC
CDR3aa: CASSFGPSYEQYF

abundance: -
j_gene: TRBJ1-1
len: 14
d_gene: TRBD1
v_gene: TRBV2
CDR3nt: TGTGCCAGCACCGAGGACAGGGAAAACACTGAAGCTTTCTTT
CDR3aa: CASTEDRENTEAFF

abundance: -
j_gene: TRBJ2-7
len: 16
d_gene: TRBD1
v_gene: TRBV4-2
CDR3nt: TGTGCCAGCAGCCAAGAAAGGACAGGCCCGGGGTACGAGCAGTACTTC
CDR3aa: CASSQERTGPGYEQYF

abundance: -
j_gene: TRBJ1-4
len: 13
d_gene: -
v_gene: TRBV20-1
CDR3nt: TGCAGTGCTAGTCCGGTCCGTGGTGAAAAACTGTTTTTT
CDR3aa: CSASPVRGEKLFF

abundance: -
j_gene: TRBJ2-5
len: 19
d_gene: -
v_gene: TRBV6-2/TRBV6-3
CDR3nt: TGTGCCAGCAGTTACCCATGGGTCGCGGGGGCGCGCCCACAAGAGACCCAGTACTTC
CDR3aa: CASSYPWVAGARPQETQYF

abundance: -
j_gene: TRBJ1-1
len: 15
d_gene: TRBD1
v_gene: TRBV13
CDR3nt: TGTGCCAGCAGCCCGGACAGGGTAAGGAACACTGAAGCTTTCTTT
CDR3aa: CASSPDRVRNTEAFF

abundance: -
j_gene: TRBJ1-5
len: 15
d_gene: -
v_gene: TRBV4-3
CDR3nt: TGCGCCAGCAGCCAAGATCTACTCCGGGGGCAGCCCCAGCATTTT
CDR3aa: CASSQDLLRGQPQHF

abundance: -
j_gene: TRBJ1-2
len: 15
d_gene: TRBD1
v_gene: TRBV2
CDR3nt: TGTGCCAGCAGGGGACAGGGGGCGTTTCGTTATGGCTACACCTTC
CDR3aa: CASRGQGAFRYGYTF

abundance: -
j_gene: TRBJ2-2
len: 16
d_gene: -
v_gene: TRBV5-6
CDR3nt: TGTGCCAGCAGCTTGGGTGGGACTGGATACACCGGGGAGCTGTTTTTT
CDR3aa: CASSLGGTGYTGELFF

abundance: -
j_gene: TRBJ2-5
len: 13
d_gene: -
v_gene: TRBV2
CDR3nt: TGTGCCAGCAGTGGGGATAGGGGAGAGACCCAGTACTTC
CDR3aa: CASSGDRGETQYF

abundance: -
j_gene: TRBJ2-2
len: 16
d_gene: -
v_gene: TRBV10-3
CDR3nt: TGTGCCATCAGTGAAAGGGGCCCCTCTACCTCCGGGGAGCTGTTTTTT
CDR3aa: CAISERGPSTSGELFF

abundance: -
j_gene: TRBJ2-7
len: 15
d_gene: TRBD1
v_gene: TRBV27
CDR3nt: TGTGCCAGCAGTTATACGGGACAGGGGTACTACGAGCAGTACTTC
CDR3aa: CASSYTGQGYYEQYF

abundance: -
j_gene: TRBJ2-7
len: 14
d_gene: TRBD2
v_gene: TRBV19
CDR3nt: TGTGCCAGTAGTATGTACGGGAGGGCCATCGAGCAGTACTTC
CDR3aa: CASSMYGRAIEQYF

abundance: -
j_gene: TRBJ2-1
len: 14
d_gene: -
v_gene: TRBV7-9
CDR3nt: TGTGCCAGCAGCTCCCTCGGTTCTTTCAATGAGCAGTTCTTC
CDR3aa: CASSSLGSFNEQFF

abundance: -
j_gene: TRBJ2-3
len: 14
d_gene: -
v_gene: TRBV24-1
CDR3nt: TGTGCCACCAAAAAGTCCGGGTTCCCAGATACGCAGTATTTT
CDR3aa: CATKKSGFPDTQYF

abundance: few
j_gene: TRBJ1-2
len: 14
d_gene: TRBD1
v_gene: TRBV5-5
CDR3nt: TGTGCCAGCAGCCCCAGACAGGGGATCTATGGCTACACCTTC
CDR3aa: CASSPRQGIYGYTF

abundance: -
j_gene: TRBJ2-1
len: 13
d_gene: -
v_gene: TRBV13
CDR3nt: TGTGCCAGCAGCAGACAGCTCTACAATGAGCAGTTCTTC
CDR3aa: CASSRQLYNEQFF

abundance: -
j_gene: TRBJ1-2
len: 14
d_gene: -
v_gene: TRBV18
CDR3nt: TGTGCCAGCTCACCAAGAGGCGCGGACTATGGCTACACCTTC
CDR3aa: CASSPRGADYGYTF

abundance: few
j_gene: TRBJ1-1
len: 13
d_gene: -
v_gene: TRBV19
CDR3nt: TGTGCCAGTAGTAGCGCAGAGGGTTCCGCTGCTTTCTTT
CDR3aa: CASSSAEGSAAFF

abundance: -
j_gene: TRBJ2-7
len: 15
d_gene: -
v_gene: TRBV6-1
CDR3nt: TGTGCCAGCAGTGAAGTGGCAGGGGCGAGCTACGAGCAGTACTTC
CDR3aa: CASSEVAGASYEQYF

abundance: -
j_gene: TRBJ2-1
len: 15
d_gene: TRBD1
v_gene: TRBV19
CDR3nt: TGTGCCAGTAGTCCAACCGGACAGGGAGACACGAGACAGTTCTTC
CDR3aa: CASSPTGQGDTRQFF

abundance: -
j_gene: TRBJ2-2
len: 15
d_gene: TRBD1
v_gene: TRBV19
CDR3nt: TGTGCCAGTAGTGCTGGACAGGCGTCCACCGGGGAGCTGTTTTTT
CDR3aa: CASSAGQASTGELFF

abundance: -
j_gene: TRBJ2-7
len: 16
d_gene: TRBD2
v_gene: TRBV2
CDR3nt: TGTGCCAGCAGTGAATTTGGCCTAGCGGGATTTTACGAGCAGTACTTC
CDR3aa: CASSEFGLAGFYEQYF

abundance: -
j_gene: TRBJ2-5
len: 13
d_gene: TRBD2
v_gene: TRBV7-2
CDR3nt: TGTGCCAGCAGCGAGGGACTAGCGGAGACCCAGTACTTC
CDR3aa: CASSEGLAETQYF

abundance: -
j_gene: TRBJ1-1
len: 12
d_gene: TRBD1
v_gene: TRBV30
CDR3nt: TGTGCCTGGAGTTACGGACAGGGAGAAGCTTTCTTT
CDR3aa: CAWSYGQGEAFF

abundance: -
j_gene: TRBJ1-2
len: 12
d_gene: -
v_gene: TRBV5-1
CDR3nt: TGCGCCAGCAGCTTGCCAGGCTATGGCTACACCTTC
CDR3aa: CASSLPGYGYTF

abundance: -
j_gene: TRBJ1-3
len: 14
d_gene: -
v_gene: TRBV29-1
CDR3nt: TGCAGCGTTGGAAAGGGAGGGGACGGAAACACCATATATTTT
CDR3aa: CSVGKGGDGNTIYF

abundance: once
j_gene: TRBJ2-1
len: 15
d_gene: TRBD2
v_gene: TRBV24-1
CDR3nt: TGTGCCACCAGTGAGATAGCGGGAGAATACAATGAGCAGTTCTTC
CDR3aa: CATSEIAGEYNEQFF

abundance: -
j_gene: TRBJ1-1
len: 12
d_gene: -
v_gene: TRBV5-1
CDR3nt: TGCGCCAGCAGCTTGGCGGGGGATGAAGCTTTCTTT
CDR3aa: CASSLAGDEAFF

abundance: -
j_gene: TRBJ1-5
len: 14
d_gene: TRBD1
v_gene: TRBV2
CDR3nt: TGTGCCAGCAACTTACAGGGGGACGATCAGCCCCAGCATTTT
CDR3aa: CASNLQGDDQPQHF

abundance: -
j_gene: TRBJ2-3
len: 14
d_gene: -
v_gene: TRBV19
CDR3nt: TGTGCCAGTAGAGCGGAGGGTCGCACAGATACGCAGTATTTT
CDR3aa: CASRAEGRTDTQYF

abundance: -
j_gene: TRBJ2-3
len: 15
d_gene: TRBD1
v_gene: TRBV18
CDR3nt: TGTGCCAGCTCAGCCGGGACAGGGGTCACAGATACGCAGTATTTT
CDR3aa: CASSAGTGVTDTQYF

abundance: -
j_gene: TRBJ1-4
len: 14
d_gene: -
v_gene: TRBV5-1
CDR3nt: TGCGCCAGCAGCTTCGGGACTGGAGATGAAAAACTGTTTTTT
CDR3aa: CASSFGTGDEKLFF